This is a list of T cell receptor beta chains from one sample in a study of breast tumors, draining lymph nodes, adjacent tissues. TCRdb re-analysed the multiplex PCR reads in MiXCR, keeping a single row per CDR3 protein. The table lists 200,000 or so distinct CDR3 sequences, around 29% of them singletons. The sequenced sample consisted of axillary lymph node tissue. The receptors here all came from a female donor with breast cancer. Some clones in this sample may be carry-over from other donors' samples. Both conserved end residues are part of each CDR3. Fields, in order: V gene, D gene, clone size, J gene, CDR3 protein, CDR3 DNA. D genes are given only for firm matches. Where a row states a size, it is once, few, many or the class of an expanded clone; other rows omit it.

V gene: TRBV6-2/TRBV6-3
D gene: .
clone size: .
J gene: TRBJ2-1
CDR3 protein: CASKGARVSGDEQFF
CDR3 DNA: TGTGCCAGCAAAGGGGCCCGGGTATCCGGCGATGAGCAGTTCTTC

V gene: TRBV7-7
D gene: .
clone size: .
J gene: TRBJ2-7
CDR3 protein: CARDRGFYEQYF
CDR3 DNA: TGTGCTAGAGATCGAGGATTCTACGAGCAGTACTTC

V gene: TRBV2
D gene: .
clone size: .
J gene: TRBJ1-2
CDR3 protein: CASTQGRANYGYTF
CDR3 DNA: TGTGCCAGCACTCAAGGGCGTGCTAACTATGGCTACACCTTC

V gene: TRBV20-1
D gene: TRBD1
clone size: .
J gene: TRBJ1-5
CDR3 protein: CSARVKDRERNQPQHF
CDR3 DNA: TGCAGTGCTAGAGTCAAGGACAGGGAACGCAATCAGCCCCAGCATTTT

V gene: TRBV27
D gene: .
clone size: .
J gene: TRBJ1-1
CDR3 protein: CAIPIPNKQGPEAFF
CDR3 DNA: TGTGCCATCCCAATACCCAATAAACAGGGCCCCGAAGCTTTCTTT

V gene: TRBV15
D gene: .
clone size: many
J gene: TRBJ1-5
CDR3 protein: CATSRGVNQPQHF
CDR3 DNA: TGTGCCACCAGCAGGGGAGTCAATCAGCCCCAGCATTTT

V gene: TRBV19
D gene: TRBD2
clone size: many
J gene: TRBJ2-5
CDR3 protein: CASISSSGGASRRETQYF
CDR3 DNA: TGTGCCAGCATTTCTAGTAGCGGGGGGGCCAGTCGGAGAGAGACCCAGTACTTC

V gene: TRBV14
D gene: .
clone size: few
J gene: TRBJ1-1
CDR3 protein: CASSQDPGGEAFF
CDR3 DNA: TGTGCCAGCAGCCAAGATCCGGGGGGCGAAGCTTTCTTT

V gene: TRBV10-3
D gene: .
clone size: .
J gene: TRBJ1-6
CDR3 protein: CAISGAGDNSPLHF
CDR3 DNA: TGTGCCATCAGTGGGGCGGGGGATAACTCACCCCTCCACTTT

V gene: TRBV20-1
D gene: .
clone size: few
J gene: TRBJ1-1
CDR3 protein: CSARDVAGLNTEAFF
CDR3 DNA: TGCAGTGCTAGAGATGTGGCAGGCTTGAACACTGAAGCTTTCTTT

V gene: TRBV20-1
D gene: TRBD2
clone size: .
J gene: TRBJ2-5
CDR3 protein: CSARASGGMETQYF
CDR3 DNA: TGCAGTGCTAGAGCCAGCGGGGGCATGGAGACCCAGTACTTC

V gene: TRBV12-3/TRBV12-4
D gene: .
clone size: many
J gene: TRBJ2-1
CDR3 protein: CASSQWGLSSYNEQFF
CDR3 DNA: TGTGCCAGCAGCCAGTGGGGTTTGAGCTCCTACAATGAGCAGTTCTTC

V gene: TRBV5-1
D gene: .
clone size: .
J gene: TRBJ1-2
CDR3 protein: CASGDPNYGYTF
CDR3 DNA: TGCGCCAGTGGGGACCCTAACTATGGCTACACCTTC

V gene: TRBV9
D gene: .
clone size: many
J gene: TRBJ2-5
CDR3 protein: CASSVGVNGAETRYF
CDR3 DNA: TGTGCCAGCAGCGTAGGGGTAAACGGCGCGGAGACCCGGTACTTC

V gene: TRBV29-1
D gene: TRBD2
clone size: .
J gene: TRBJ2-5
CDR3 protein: CSALLVGGGAGETQYF
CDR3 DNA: TGCAGTGCTCTACTCGTGGGCGGGGGGGCGGGGGAGACCCAGTACTTC

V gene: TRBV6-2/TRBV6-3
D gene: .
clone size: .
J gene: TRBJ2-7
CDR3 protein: CASSYEAGQTFYEQYF
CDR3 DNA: TGTGCCAGCAGTTACGAGGCAGGCCAGACGTTCTACGAGCAGTACTTC

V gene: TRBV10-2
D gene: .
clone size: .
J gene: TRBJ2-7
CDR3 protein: CASSLTLSYEQYF
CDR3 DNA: TGCGCCAGCAGCCTGACACTCTCCTACGAGCAGTACTTC

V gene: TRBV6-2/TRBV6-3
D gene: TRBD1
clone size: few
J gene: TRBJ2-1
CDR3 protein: CATRSGQGAHNEQFF
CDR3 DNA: TGTGCCACACGTTCCGGACAGGGGGCCCACAATGAGCAGTTCTTC

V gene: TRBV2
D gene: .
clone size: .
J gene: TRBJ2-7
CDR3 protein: CASRGTTYERYF
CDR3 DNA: TGCGCCAGCAGGGGTACCACATACGAGCGGTACTTC

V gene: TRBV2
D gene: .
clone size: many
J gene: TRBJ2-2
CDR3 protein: CASSDRTLSIRELFF
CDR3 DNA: TGTGCCAGCAGTGATAGGACCCTAAGCATCAGGGAGCTGTTTTTT

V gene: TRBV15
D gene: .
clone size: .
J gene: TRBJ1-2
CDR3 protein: CATNRAGQVYDYTF
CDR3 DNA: TGTGCCACCAACAGAGCGGGACAAGTCTATGACTACACCTTC

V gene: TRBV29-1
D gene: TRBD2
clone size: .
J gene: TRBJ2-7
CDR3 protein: CSVELAGGPLTYERYF
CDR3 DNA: TGCAGCGTTGAGCTAGCGGGAGGGCCATTAACCTACGAGCGGTACTTC

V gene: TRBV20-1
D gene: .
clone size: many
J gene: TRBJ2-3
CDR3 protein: CSAIAGDTQYF
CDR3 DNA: TGCAGTGCTATTGCCGGCGATACGCAGTATTTT

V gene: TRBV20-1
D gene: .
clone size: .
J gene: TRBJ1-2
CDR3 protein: CSARWGAGGYTF
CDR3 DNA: TGCAGTGCTAGGTGGGGGGCTGGAGGCTACACCTTC

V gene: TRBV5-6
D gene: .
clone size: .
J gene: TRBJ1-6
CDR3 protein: CASKGGSSSLLHF
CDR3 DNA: TGTGCCAGCAAGGGGGGCAGTTCTTCACTCCTCCACTTT

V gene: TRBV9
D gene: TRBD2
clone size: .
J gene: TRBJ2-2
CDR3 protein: CASSVSSGGKLFF
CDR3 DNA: TGTGCCAGCAGCGTCTCGAGCGGGGGGAAGCTGTTTTTT

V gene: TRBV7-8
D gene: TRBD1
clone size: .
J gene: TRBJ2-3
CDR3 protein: CASSPRTGGLADTQYF
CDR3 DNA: TGTGCCAGCAGCCCCCGGACAGGGGGCCTTGCAGATACGCAGTATTTC

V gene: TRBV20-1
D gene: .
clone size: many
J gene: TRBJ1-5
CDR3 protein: CSAPDTGIQHF
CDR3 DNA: TGCAGTGCTCCGGACACCGGCATTCAGCATTTT

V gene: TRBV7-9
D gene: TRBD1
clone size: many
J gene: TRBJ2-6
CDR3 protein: CASSLGQGTYSGANVLTF
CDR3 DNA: TGTGCCAGCAGCTTGGGACAGGGGACCTACTCTGGGGCCAACGTCCTGACTTTC

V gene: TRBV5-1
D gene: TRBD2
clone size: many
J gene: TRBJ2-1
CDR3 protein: CASSLNSGEYNEQFF
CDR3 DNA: TGCGCCAGCAGCTTGAATAGCGGGGAGTACAATGAGCAGTTCTTC

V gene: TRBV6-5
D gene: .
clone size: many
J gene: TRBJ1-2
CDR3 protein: CASSSRQRQGYTF
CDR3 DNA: TGTGCCAGCAGCTCCCGACAGCGGCAAGGCTACACCTTC

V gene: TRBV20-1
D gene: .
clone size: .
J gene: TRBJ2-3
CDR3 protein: CSAYDGATDTQYF
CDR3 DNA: TGCAGTGCTTACGATGGGGCGACAGATACGCAGTATTTT

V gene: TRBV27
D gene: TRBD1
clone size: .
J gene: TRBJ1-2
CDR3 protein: CASSRTLKQGGGYGYTF
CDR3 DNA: TGTGCCAGCAGCCGGACACTCAAACAGGGGGGGGGCTATGGCTACACCTTC

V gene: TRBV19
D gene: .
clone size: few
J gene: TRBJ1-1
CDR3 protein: CASTLTGNTEAFF
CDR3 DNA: TGTGCCAGTACCCTGACAGGGAACACTGAAGCTTTCTTT

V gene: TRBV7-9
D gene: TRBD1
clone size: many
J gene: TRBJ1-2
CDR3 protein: CASSNPGQRGYTF
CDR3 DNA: TGTGCCAGCAGCAACCCGGGACAGAGAGGCTACACCTTC

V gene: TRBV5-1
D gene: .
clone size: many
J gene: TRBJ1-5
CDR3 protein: CASSLRIAWQPQHF
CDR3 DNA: TGCGCCAGCAGCTTGAGGATAGCTTGGCAGCCCCAGCATTTT

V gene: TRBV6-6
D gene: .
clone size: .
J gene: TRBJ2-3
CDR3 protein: CASRFSGYTQYF
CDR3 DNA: TGTGCCAGCAGATTTAGTGGGTATACGCAGTATTTT

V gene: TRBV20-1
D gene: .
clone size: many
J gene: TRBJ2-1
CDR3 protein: CSARDRHEQFF
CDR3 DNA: TGCAGTGCTAGAGATCGGCATGAGCAGTTCTTC

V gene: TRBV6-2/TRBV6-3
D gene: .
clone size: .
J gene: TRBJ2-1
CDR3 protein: CASSYLRGDSYNEQFF
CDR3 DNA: TGTGCCAGCAGTTATCTCCGGGGTGACTCCTACAATGAGCAGTTCTTC

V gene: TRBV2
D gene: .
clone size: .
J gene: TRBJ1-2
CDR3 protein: CASSATLRVTYGYTF
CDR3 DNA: TGTGCCAGCAGTGCTACTCTCAGGGTAACCTATGGCTACACCTTC

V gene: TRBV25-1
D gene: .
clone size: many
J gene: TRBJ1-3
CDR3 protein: CASSEFRGLGNTIYF
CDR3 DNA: TGTGCCAGCAGTGAATTTCGAGGGCTCGGAAACACCATATATTTT

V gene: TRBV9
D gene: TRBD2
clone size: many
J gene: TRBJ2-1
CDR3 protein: CASSALADQYNEQFF
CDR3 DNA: TGTGCCAGCAGCGCTCTAGCGGACCAGTACAATGAGCAGTTCTTC

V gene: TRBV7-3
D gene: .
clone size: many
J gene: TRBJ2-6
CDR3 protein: CATRSGANVLTF
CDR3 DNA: TGTGCCACCAGGTCTGGGGCCAACGTCCTGACTTTC

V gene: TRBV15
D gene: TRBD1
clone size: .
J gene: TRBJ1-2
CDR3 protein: CATSREGQVGGGYTF
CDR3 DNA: TGTGCCACCAGCAGAGAAGGACAGGTGGGGGGAGGCTACACCTTC

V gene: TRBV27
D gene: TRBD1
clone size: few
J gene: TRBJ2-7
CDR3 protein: CASSIDRGAYEQYF
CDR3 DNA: TGTGCCAGCAGTATAGACAGGGGAGCCTACGAGCAGTACTTC

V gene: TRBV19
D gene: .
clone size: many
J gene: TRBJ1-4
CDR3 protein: CASGTLQVLLGEKLFF
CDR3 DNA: TGTGCCAGTGGTACCCTCCAGGTACTATTAGGTGAAAAACTGTTTTTT

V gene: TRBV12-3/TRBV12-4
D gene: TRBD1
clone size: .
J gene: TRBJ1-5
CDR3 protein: CASRIRQGGSNQPQHF
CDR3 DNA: TGTGCCAGCAGAATCAGACAGGGAGGTTCGAATCAGCCCCAGCATTTT

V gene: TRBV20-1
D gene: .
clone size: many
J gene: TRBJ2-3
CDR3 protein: CSARDFRTTDTQYF
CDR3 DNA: TGCAGTGCACGGGACTTCAGAACAACGGATACGCAGTATTTT